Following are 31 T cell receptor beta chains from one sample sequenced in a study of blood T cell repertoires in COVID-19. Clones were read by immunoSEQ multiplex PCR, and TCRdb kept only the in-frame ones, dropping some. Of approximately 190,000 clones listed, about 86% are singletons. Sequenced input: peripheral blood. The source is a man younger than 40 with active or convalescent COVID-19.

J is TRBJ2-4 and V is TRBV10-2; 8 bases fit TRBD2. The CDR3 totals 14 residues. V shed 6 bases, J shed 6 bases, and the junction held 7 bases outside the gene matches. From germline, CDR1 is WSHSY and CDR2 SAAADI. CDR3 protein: CASSRAGAANIQYF. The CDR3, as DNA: TGCGCCAGCAGCCGAGCGGGAGCGGCAAACATTCAGTACTTC.

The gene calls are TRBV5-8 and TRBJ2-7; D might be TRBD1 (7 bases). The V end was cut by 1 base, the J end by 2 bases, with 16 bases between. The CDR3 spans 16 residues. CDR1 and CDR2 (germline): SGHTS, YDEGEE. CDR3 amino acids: CASSLSPGGIPYEQYF. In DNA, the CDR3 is TGTGCCAGCAGCTTGTCGCCAGGGGGGATCCCCTACGAGCAGTACTTC.

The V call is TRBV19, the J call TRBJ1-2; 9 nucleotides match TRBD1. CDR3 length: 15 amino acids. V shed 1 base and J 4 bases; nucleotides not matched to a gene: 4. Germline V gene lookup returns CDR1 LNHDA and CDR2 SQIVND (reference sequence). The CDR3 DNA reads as TGTGCCAGTAGTATAGTCGGGACAGGGATCTATGGCTACACCTTC. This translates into CASSIVGTGIYGYTF.

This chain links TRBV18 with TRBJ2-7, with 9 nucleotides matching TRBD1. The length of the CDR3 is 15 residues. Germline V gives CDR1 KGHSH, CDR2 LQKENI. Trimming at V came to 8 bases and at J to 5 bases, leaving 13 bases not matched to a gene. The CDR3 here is CASSPPGTGIHEQYF. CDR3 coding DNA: TGTGCCAGCAGCCCCCCCGGGACAGGGATCCACGAGCAGTACTTC.

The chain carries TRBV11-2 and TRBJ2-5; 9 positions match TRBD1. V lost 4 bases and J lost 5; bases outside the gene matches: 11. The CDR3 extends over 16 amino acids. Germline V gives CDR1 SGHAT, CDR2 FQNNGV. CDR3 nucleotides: TGTGCCAGCAGCTGGGGACAGGGTATCACACAGGAGACCCAGTACTTC. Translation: CASSWGQGITQETQYF.

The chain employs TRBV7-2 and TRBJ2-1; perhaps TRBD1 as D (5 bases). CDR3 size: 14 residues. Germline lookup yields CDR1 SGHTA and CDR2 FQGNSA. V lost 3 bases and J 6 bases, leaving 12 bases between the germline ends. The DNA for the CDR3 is TGTGCCAGCAGCTTTGACAGAAGGGGCAATGAGCAGTTCTTC. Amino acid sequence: CASSFDRRGNEQFF.

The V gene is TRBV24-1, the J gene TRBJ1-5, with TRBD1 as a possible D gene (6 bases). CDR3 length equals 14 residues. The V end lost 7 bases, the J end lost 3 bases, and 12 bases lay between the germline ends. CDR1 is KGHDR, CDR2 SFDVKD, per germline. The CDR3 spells CATSSGQLNQPQHF. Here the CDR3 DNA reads TGTGCCACCAGCTCGGGACAACTCAATCAGCCCCAGCATTTT.

The CDR3 reads CAWSPSDNTEAFF. DNA for the CDR3: TGTGCCTGGAGCCCCAGTGATAACACTGAAGCTTTCTTT. The V gene is TRBV30, the J gene TRBJ1-1; D ambiguous. The CDR3 has 13 residues. Germline V gene data show CDR1 as GTSNPN and CDR2 as SVGIG (reference sequence). V lost 3 bases and J 2 bases, leaving 10 bases between the germline ends.

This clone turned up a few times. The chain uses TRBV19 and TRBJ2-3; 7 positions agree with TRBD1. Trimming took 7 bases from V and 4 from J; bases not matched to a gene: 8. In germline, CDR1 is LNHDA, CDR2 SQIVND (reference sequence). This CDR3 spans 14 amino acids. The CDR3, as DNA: TGTGCCAGTACCGAAGACAGGGCCCCAGATACGCAGTATTTT. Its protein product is CASTEDRAPDTQYF.

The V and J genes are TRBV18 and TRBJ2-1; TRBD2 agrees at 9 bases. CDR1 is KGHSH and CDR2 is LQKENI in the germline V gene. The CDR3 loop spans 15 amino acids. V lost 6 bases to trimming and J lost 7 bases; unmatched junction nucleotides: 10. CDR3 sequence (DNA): TGTGCCAGCTCTCTCCCCAGCGGGAGGCTTAATGAGCAGTTCTTC. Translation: CASSLPSGRLNEQFF. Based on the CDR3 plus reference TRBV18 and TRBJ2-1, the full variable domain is NAGVMQNPRHLVRRRGQEARLRCSPMKGHSHVYWYRQLPEEGLKFMVYLQKENIIDESGMPKERFSAEFPKEGPSILRIQQVVRGDSAAYFCASSLPSGRLNEQFFGPGTRLTVL.

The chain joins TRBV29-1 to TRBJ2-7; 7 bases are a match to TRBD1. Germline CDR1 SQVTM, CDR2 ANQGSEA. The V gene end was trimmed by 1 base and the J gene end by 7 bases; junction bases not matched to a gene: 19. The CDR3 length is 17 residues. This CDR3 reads CSVEAPQGQGVRWEQYV. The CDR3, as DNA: TGCAGCGTTGAAGCGCCGCAAGGGCAGGGGGTTCGTTGGGAGCAGTACGTC.

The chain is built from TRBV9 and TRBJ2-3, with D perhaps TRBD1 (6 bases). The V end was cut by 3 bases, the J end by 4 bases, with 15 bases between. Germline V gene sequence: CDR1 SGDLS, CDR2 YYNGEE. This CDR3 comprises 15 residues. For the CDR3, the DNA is TGTGCCAGCAGCGCCCAAACTACAGGGTCAGATACGCAGTATTTT. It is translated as CASSAQTTGSDTQYF. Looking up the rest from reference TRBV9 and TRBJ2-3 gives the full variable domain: DSGVTQTPKHLITATGQRVTLRCSPRSGDLSVYWYQQSLDQGLQFLIQYYNGEERAKGNILERFSAQQFPDLHSELNLSSLELGDSALYFCASSAQTTGSDTQYFGPGTRLTVL.

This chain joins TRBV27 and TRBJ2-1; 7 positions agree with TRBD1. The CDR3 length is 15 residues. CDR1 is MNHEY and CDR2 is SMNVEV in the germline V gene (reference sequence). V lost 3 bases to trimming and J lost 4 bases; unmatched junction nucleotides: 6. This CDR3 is CASSFRDRYYNEQFF. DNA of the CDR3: TGTGCCAGCAGTTTCAGGGACAGATATTACAATGAGCAGTTCTTC.

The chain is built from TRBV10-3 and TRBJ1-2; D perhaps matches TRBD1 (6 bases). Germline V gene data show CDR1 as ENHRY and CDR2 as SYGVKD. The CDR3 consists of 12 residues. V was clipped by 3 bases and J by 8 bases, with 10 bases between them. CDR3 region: CAISEGGRGYTF. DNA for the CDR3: TGTGCCATCAGTGAAGGGGGTAGGGGCTACACCTTC.

This CDR3 is CASNGYEQYF. The CDR3 coding sequence is TGTGCCAGCAACGGGTACGAGCAGTACTTC. The V call is TRBV2, the J call TRBJ2-7; D remains ambiguous. V lost 7 bases to trimming and J lost 4 bases, with 5 bases between them. The CDR3 has 10 amino acids. Germline V gene sequence: CDR1 SNHLY, CDR2 FYNNEI.

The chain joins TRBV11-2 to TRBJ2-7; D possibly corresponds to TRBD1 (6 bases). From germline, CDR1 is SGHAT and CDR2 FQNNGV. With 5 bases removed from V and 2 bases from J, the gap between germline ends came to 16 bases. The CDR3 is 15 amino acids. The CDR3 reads CASSQNREGAYEQYF. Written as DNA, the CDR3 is TGTGCCAGCAGCCAAAACAGGGAAGGAGCCTACGAGCAGTACTTC. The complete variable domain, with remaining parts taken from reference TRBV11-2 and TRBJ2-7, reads EAGVAQSPRYKIIEKRQSVAFWCNPISGHATLYWYQQILGQGPKLLIQFQNNGVVDDSQLPKDRFSAERLKGVDSTLKIQPAKLEDSAVYLCASSQNREGAYEQYFGPGTRLTVT.

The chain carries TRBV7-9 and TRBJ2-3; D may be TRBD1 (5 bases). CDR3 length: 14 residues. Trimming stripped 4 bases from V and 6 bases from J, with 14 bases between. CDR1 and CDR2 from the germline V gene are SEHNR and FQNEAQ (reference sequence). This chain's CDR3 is CASSSSRVEDTQYF. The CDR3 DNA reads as TGTGCCAGCAGCTCGTCCAGGGTAGAGGATACGCAGTATTTT.

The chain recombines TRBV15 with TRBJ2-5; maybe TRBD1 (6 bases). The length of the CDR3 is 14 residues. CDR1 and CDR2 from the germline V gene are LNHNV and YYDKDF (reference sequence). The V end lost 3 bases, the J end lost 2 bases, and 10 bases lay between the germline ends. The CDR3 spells CATSRDRDQETQYF. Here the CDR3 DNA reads TGTGCCACCAGCAGGGACAGAGATCAAGAGACCCAGTACTTC. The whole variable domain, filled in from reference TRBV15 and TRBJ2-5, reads DAMVIQNPRYQVTQFGKPVTLSCSQTLNHNVMYWYQQKSSQAPKLLFHYYDKDFNNEADTPDNFQSRRPNTSFCFLDIRSPGLGDTAMYLCATSRDRDQETQYFGPGTRLLVL.

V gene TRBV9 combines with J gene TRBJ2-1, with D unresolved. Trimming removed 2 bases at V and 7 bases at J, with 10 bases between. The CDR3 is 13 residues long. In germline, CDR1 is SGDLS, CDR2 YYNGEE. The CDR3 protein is CASSVMGRNEQFF. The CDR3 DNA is TGTGCCAGCAGCGTCATGGGCAGGAATGAGCAGTTCTTC.

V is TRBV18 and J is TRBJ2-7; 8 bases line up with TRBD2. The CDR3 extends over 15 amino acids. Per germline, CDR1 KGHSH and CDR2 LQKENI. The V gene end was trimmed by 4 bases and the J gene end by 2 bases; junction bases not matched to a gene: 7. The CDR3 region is CASSQTSEGAYEQYF. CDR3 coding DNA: TGTGCCAGCTCACAGACTAGCGAAGGGGCCTACGAGCAGTACTTC.

CDR3 sequence: CASNRKEGARTEAFF. DNA for the CDR3: TGTGCCAGCAATCGAAAGGAGGGGGCCAGGACTGAAGCTTTCTTT. The V gene is TRBV6-5, the J gene TRBJ1-1, with 7 bases matching TRBD1. The CDR3 is 15 amino acids. After removal of 7 bases from V and 5 bases from J, the junction contained 13 bases not matched to a gene. Germline CDR1 is MNHEY and CDR2 is SVGAGI.

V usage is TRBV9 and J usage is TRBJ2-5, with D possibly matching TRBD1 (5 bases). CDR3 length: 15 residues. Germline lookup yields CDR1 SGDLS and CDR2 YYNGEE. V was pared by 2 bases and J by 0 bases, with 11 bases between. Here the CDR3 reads CASSVSTGHQETQYF. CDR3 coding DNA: TGTGCCAGCAGCGTCTCTACAGGCCACCAAGAGACCCAGTACTTC.

The CDR3 DNA reads TGTGCCAGCAGTGAAGGGCCGGGAACTGAAGCTTTCTTT. Protein sequence: CASSEGPGTEAFF. The chain uses TRBV6-1 and TRBJ1-1; D remains unclear. The CDR3 length is 13 residues. Germline V gene sequence: CDR1 MNHNS, CDR2 SASEGT. V dropped 1 base and J dropped 5 bases, with 8 bases sitting between them.

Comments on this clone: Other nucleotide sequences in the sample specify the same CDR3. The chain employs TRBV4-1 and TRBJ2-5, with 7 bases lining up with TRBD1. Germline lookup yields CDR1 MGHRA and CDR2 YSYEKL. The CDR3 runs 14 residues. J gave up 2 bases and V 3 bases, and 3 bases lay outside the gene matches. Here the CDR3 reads CASSQRQGQETQYF. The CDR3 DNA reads TGCGCCAGCAGCCAGAGACAGGGTCAAGAGACCCAGTACTTC.

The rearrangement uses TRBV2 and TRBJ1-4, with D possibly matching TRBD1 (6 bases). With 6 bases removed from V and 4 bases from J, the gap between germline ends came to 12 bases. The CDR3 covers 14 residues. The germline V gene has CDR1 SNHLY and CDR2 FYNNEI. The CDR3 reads CASRSDSLNEKLFF. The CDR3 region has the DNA TGTGCCAGCAGGTCGGACAGCCTTAATGAAAAACTGTTTTTT.

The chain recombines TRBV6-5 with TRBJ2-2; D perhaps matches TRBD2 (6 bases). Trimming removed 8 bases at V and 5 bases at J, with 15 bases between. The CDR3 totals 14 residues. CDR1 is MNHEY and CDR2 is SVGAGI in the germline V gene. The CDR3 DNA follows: TGTGCCAGCGGGACTCCCTCTGGAACCGGGGAGCTGTTTTTT. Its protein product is CASGTPSGTGELFF.

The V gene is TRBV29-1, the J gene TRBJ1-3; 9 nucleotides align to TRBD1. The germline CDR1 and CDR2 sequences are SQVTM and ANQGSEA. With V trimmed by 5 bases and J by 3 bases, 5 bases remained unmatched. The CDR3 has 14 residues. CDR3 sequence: CSVTGQGGGNTIYF. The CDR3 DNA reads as TGCAGCGTTACGGGACAGGGAGGTGGAAACACCATATATTTT.

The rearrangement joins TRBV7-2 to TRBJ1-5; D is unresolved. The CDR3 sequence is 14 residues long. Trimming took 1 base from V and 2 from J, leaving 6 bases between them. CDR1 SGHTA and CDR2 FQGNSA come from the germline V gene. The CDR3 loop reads CASSLGRGNQPQHF. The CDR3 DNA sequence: TGTGCCAGCAGCTTAGGACGGGGCAATCAGCCCCAGCATTTT.

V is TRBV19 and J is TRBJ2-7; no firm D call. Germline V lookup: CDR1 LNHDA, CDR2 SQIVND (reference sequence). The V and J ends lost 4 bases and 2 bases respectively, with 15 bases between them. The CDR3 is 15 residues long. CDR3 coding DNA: TGTGCCAGTAGTACCAGGCTGCAAAACACCTACGAGCAGTACTTC. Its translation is CASSTRLQNTYEQYF. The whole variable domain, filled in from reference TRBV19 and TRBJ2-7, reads DGGITQSPKYLFRKEGQNVTLSCEQNLNHDAMYWYRQDPGQGLRLIYYSQIVNDFQKGDIAEGYSVSREKKESFPLTVTSAQKNPTAFYLCASSTRLQNTYEQYFGPGTRLTVT.

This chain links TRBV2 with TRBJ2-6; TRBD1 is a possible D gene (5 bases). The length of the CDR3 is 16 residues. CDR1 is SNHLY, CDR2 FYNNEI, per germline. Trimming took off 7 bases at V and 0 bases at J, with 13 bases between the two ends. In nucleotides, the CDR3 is TGTGCCAGCATGATGACAGACACCTCTGGGGCCAACGTCCTGACTTTC. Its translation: CASMMTDTSGANVLTF. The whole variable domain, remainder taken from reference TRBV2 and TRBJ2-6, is EPEVTQTPSHQVTQMGQEVILRCVPISNHLYFYWYRQILGQKVEFLVSFYNNEISEKSEIFDDQFSVERPDGSNFTLKIRSTKLEDSAMYFCASMMTDTSGANVLTFGAGSRLTVL.

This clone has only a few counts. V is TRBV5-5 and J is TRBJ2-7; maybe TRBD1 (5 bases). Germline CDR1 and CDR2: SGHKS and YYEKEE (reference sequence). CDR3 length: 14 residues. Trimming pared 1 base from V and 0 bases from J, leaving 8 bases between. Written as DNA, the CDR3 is TGTGCCAGCAGCTTGAATAGGGGCTCCTACGAGCAGTACTTC. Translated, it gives CASSLNRGSYEQYF.